The 28 T cell receptor beta chains listed next were all sequenced from one sample in a study of shared clonotypes between healthy human individuals. The table came from immunoSEQ multiplex PCR; TCRdb's copy has only in-frame clones and leaves some out. Of about 2.1 million clones in the sample, about 94% were seen once. CD8 cells regarded as naive lacked CD45RO, were positively chosen for CCR7, and omitted terminally differentiated effector memory CD45RA+ cells. Sequencing was performed on naive CD8+ T cells from PBMCs. These receptor sequences come from a man aged 18-30 years in good health. Some clones in this sample may be carry-over from other donors' samples.

The chain couples TRBV27 to TRBJ2-1, with TRBD2 as a possible D gene (5 bases). CDR1 is MNHEY and CDR2 is SMNVEV in the germline V gene (reference sequence). Trimming shortened V by 3 bases and J by 3 bases, and 15 bases separated the two germline ends. This CDR3 has 16 residues. CDR3 sequence (DNA): TGTGCCAGCAGTTTTGGTTCGAAGGCGGGCTACAATGAGCAGTTCTTC. Its protein is CASSFGSKAGYNEQFF.

V and J are TRBV4-1 and TRBJ2-7; 8 nucleotides match TRBD1. This CDR3 has 16 amino acids. The V and J ends lost 4 bases and 6 bases, in that order; junction bases with no gene match: 14. Germline loops: CDR1 MGHRA, CDR2 YSYEKL. The DNA of the CDR3 is TGCGCCAGCAGCCCTCTGACCGGGCAGGGGGCTATCGAGCAGTACTTC. Protein product: CASSPLTGQGAIEQYF.

The chain uses TRBV11-2 and TRBJ2-3; 7 bases align to TRBD1. CDR3 length equals 16 residues. The germline gives CDR1 SGHAT, CDR2 FQNNGV. The trim removed 5 bases at V and 0 bases at J, leaving 8 bases unmatched. CDR3 sequence reads: CASSLWDSYSTDTQYF. In DNA, the CDR3 is TGTGCCAGCAGCCTCTGGGACAGCTATAGCACAGATACGCAGTATTTT. The full variable domain, rest sourced from reference TRBV11-2 and TRBJ2-3, is EAGVAQSPRYKIIEKRQSVAFWCNPISGHATLYWYQQILGQGPKLLIQFQNNGVVDDSQLPKDRFSAERLKGVDSTLKIQPAKLEDSAVYLCASSLWDSYSTDTQYFGPGTRLTVL.

J is TRBJ2-7 and V is TRBV5-6; D gene uncertain. CDR1 is SGHDT, CDR2 YYEEEE, per germline. Trimming stripped 0 bases from V and 7 bases from J, with 14 bases between. The CDR3 runs 14 residues. The CDR3 sequence: CASSLAYQRAEQYF. The CDR3, as DNA: TGTGCCAGCAGCTTGGCCTACCAAAGGGCTGAGCAGTACTTC.

CDR3 loop: CAWRDSYNEQFF. In DNA, the CDR3 is TGTGCCTGGAGGGACAGTTACAATGAGCAGTTCTTC. The chain employs TRBV30 and TRBJ2-1; D possibly corresponds to TRBD1 (6 bases). CDR3 size: 12 residues. CDR1 GTSNPN and CDR2 SVGIG come from the germline V gene (reference sequence). The V gene lost 3 bases and the J gene lost 4 bases, with 7 bases spanning the gap.

The gene calls are TRBV7-2 and TRBJ1-4; TRBD1 is a possible D gene (5 bases). Germline CDR1 SGHTA, CDR2 FQGNSA. The length of the CDR3 is 14 residues. The germline V and J ends were trimmed by 2 bases and 5 bases, with 9 bases remaining between them. This CDR3 reads CASSLRGKNEKLFF. Here the CDR3 DNA reads TGTGCCAGCAGCTTAAGGGGCAAGAATGAAAAACTGTTTTTT.

The J gene is TRBJ2-3, the V gene TRBV7-9; D ambiguous. V was pared by 1 base and J by 2 bases, with 10 bases between. In germline, CDR1 is SEHNR, CDR2 FQNEAQ (reference sequence). There are 15 residues in the CDR3. CDR3 sequence: CASSLVDGITDTQYF. Here the CDR3 DNA reads TGTGCCAGCAGCTTAGTGGACGGAATCACAGATACGCAGTATTTT. The full variable domain, with the rest looked up from reference TRBV7-9 and TRBJ2-3, is DTGVSQNPRHKITKRGQNVTFRCDPISEHNRLYWYRQTLGQGPEFLTYFQNEAQLEKSRLLSDRFSAERPKGSFSTLEIQRTEQGDSAMYLCASSLVDGITDTQYFGPGTRLTVL.

The J gene is TRBJ2-2, the V gene TRBV13; D could derive from TRBD1 or TRBD2 (5 bases each). Trimming shortened V by 5 bases and J by 6 bases, and 19 bases separated the two germline ends. CDR1 and CDR2 (germline): PRHDT, FYEKMQ (reference sequence). The CDR3 spans 16 residues. The CDR3 nucleotides are TGTGCCAGCAGCCCGCAGGGATCCTCTAGCCCCGGGGAGCTGTTTTTT. This encodes CASSPQGSSSPGELFF.

A word on this clone: Other DNA sequences in the same sample also yield this CDR3. The rearrangement joins TRBV7-6 to TRBJ1-1; D not resolved. V dropped 1 base and J dropped 1 base, with 10 bases sitting between them. The V gene's germline CDR1 is SGHVS and CDR2 FNYEAQ. The CDR3 is 15 amino acids. Written as DNA, the CDR3 is TGTGCCAGCAGCTTAGATTTCCGTTCGAACACTGAAGCTTTCTTT. This translates into CASSLDFRSNTEAFF.

The V call is TRBV29-1, the J call TRBJ2-7, with TRBD2 matching 12 bases. The CDR3 is made up of 23 amino acids. Per germline, CDR1 SQVTM and CDR2 ANQGSEA. V shed 7 bases, J shed 0 bases, and the junction held 31 bases outside the gene matches. Here the CDR3 DNA reads TGCAGCGCCATATTATTTCGAACTAGCGGGAGGAAGGGGACCACCGCGAGCTCCTACGAGCAGTACTTC. It translates to CSAILFRTSGRKGTTASSYEQYF.

The rearrangement joins TRBV11-3 to TRBJ2-7; D possibly corresponds to TRBD1 (6 bases). The CDR3 has 15 amino acids. The germline V gene has CDR1 SGHNT and CDR2 YENEEA. The germline V and J ends were trimmed by 5 bases and 0 bases, with 14 bases remaining between them. The CDR3 nucleotides are TGTGCCAGCAGCCCGGGCCGGGACAACTCCTACGAGCAGTACTTC. Translating it yields CASSPGRDNSYEQYF.

The chain has TRBV28 and TRBJ1-1; D possibly corresponds to TRBD1 (5 bases). This CDR3 comprises 16 residues. Germline CDR1 is MDHEN and CDR2 is SYDVKM. V was clipped by 1 base and J by 5 bases, with 17 bases between them. This chain's CDR3 is CASSLFGGTEETEAFF. DNA of the CDR3: TGTGCCAGCAGTTTATTTGGGGGGACGGAGGAGACTGAAGCTTTCTTT. Filled out from reference TRBV28 and TRBJ1-1, the complete variable domain reads DVKVTQSSRYLVKRTGEKVFLECVQDMDHENMFWYRQDPGLGLRLIYFSYDVKMKEKGDIPEGYSVSREKKERFSLILESASTNQTSMYLCASSLFGGTEETEAFFGQGTRLTVV.

The J gene is TRBJ2-3, the V gene TRBV2; the D gene is possibly TRBD2 (6 bases). Looked up from germline, CDR1 is SNHLY and CDR2 is FYNNEI. CDR3 length: 15 residues. Trimming took 4 bases from V and 2 from J, leaving 13 bases between them. The DNA of the CDR3 is TGTGCCAGCAGTGGCCCCGGGACTCTCACAGATACGCAGTATTTT. Translating it yields CASSGPGTLTDTQYF.

This rearrangement joins TRBV19 to TRBJ2-2; D is ambiguous. Looked up from germline, CDR1 is LNHDA and CDR2 is SQIVND (reference sequence). The V end was cut by 1 base, the J end by 3 bases, with 6 bases between. This CDR3 has 14 residues. The CDR3 DNA follows: TGTGCCAGTAGTATAGGGGTGCACACCGGGGAGCTGTTTTTT. It is translated as CASSIGVHTGELFF.

V usage is TRBV9 and J usage is TRBJ2-2; unclear D gene. Germline V CDR1 and CDR2: SGDLS, YYNGEE. This CDR3 spans 14 amino acids. Trimming shortened V by 3 bases and J by 7 bases, and 13 bases separated the two germline ends. The CDR3, as DNA: TGTGCCAGCAGCGCCCGTGAGATGCGCGGGGAGCTGTTTTTT. Protein sequence: CASSAREMRGELFF.

The rearrangement joins TRBV4-1 to TRBJ2-7; D is possibly TRBD2 (5 bases). CDR3 length: 15 residues. Between the trimmed V and J ends, which lost 3 bases and 0 bases, there was a span of 12 bases. The germline gives CDR1 MGHRA, CDR2 YSYEKL. The CDR3 here is CASSQEDGSSYEQYF. CDR3 coding DNA: TGCGCCAGCAGCCAGGAGGACGGCAGCTCCTACGAGCAGTACTTC.

The rearrangement joins TRBV28 to TRBJ2-5; no clear D gene. Germline-derived CDR1 and CDR2 are MDHEN and SYDVKM. This CDR3 is built from 14 residues. V was clipped by 6 bases and J by 5 bases, with 16 bases between them. The CDR3 DNA is TGTGCCAGCAGCCCCCACACTTTGGGGGAGACCCAGTACTTC. Amino acid sequence: CASSPHTLGETQYF.

This chain joins TRBV29-1 and TRBJ2-1; 8 nucleotides align to TRBD1. Germline V lookup: CDR1 SQVTM, CDR2 ANQGSEA. V gave up 7 bases and J gave up 6 bases; unmatched junction bases: 8. CDR3 length equals 13 residues. This CDR3 is CSGEGQGPNEQFF. Written as DNA, the CDR3 is TGCAGCGGAGAAGGACAGGGCCCCAATGAGCAGTTCTTC.

The sample holds a few counts of this clone. The chain links TRBV19 to TRBJ1-1, with unresolved D. Trimming removed 6 bases at V and 6 bases at J, with 11 bases between. The CDR3 sequence is 12 residues long. Germline V gene lookup returns CDR1 LNHDA and CDR2 SQIVND (reference sequence). The CDR3 bases are TGTGCCAGTAGAATCCACCCCGCTGAAGCTTTCTTT. Translated, it gives CASRIHPAEAFF.

The chain employs TRBV29-1 and TRBJ2-1; D could derive from TRBD1 or TRBD2 (5 bases each). Germline CDR1 and CDR2: SQVTM and ANQGSEA. This CDR3 is 12 amino acids long. Trimming took 3 bases from V and 7 from J, leaving 10 bases between them. The CDR3 region is CSVETGRNEQFF. CDR3 sequence (DNA): TGCAGCGTTGAGACGGGGCGTAATGAGCAGTTCTTC.

The J gene is TRBJ2-1, the V gene TRBV9; D tentatively fits TRBD1 or TRBD2 (5 bases each). CDR1 is SGDLS, CDR2 YYNGEE, per germline. The CDR3 has 17 residues. V was clipped by 3 bases and J by 0 bases, with 16 bases between them. DNA of the CDR3: TGTGCCAGCAGCGAGGGTGGATGGGGGAGCTCCTACAATGAGCAGTTCTTC. Amino acids: CASSEGGWGSSYNEQFF.

The chain employs TRBV7-9 and TRBJ1-6; 8 positions match TRBD1. Germline CDR1 SEHNR, CDR2 FQNEAQ (reference sequence). After removal of 4 bases from V and 6 bases from J, the junction contained 5 bases not matched to a gene. This CDR3 is 15 amino acids long. The CDR3 DNA follows: TGTGCCAGCAGCTCCGGGACAGGCAGTAATTCACCCCTCCACTTT. It translates to CASSSGTGSNSPLHF.

The chain couples TRBV5-5 to TRBJ2-3; TRBD1 matches 7 bases. The CDR3 runs to 14 residues. Looked up from germline, CDR1 is SGHKS and CDR2 is YYEKEE (reference sequence). J lost 2 bases, V lost 5 bases, and 5 bases had no gene match. CDR3 nucleotide sequence: TGTGCCAGCAGTCTGGGACAGACCACAGATACGCAGTATTTT. The encoded protein is CASSLGQTTDTQYF.

V and J are TRBV30 and TRBJ1-1; D may be TRBD1 (5 bases). Germline CDR1 reads GTSNPN; CDR2 reads SVGIG (reference sequence). Trimming took 5 bases from V and 7 from J, leaving 17 bases between them. The CDR3 has 13 amino acids. CDR3 amino acids: CAWRENARGEAFF. The CDR3 region has the DNA TGTGCCTGGCGCGAAAATGCTAGGGGTGAAGCTTTCTTT.

CDR3 sequence (DNA): TGTGCCAGCAGCACTCGGGACAGTCCATACGAGCAGTACTTC. Residues: CASSTRDSPYEQYF. V usage is TRBV11-2 and J usage is TRBJ2-7; 7 bases match TRBD1. With V trimmed by 5 bases and J by 4 bases, 8 bases remained unmatched. The CDR3 runs to 14 residues. Germline CDR1 and CDR2: SGHAT and FQNNGV. Full variable domain (missing parts from reference TRBV11-2 and TRBJ2-7): EAGVAQSPRYKIIEKRQSVAFWCNPISGHATLYWYQQILGQGPKLLIQFQNNGVVDDSQLPKDRFSAERLKGVDSTLKIQPAKLEDSAVYLCASSTRDSPYEQYFGPGTRLTVT.

The V and J genes are TRBV15 and TRBJ2-7; no clear D. The CDR3 length is 15 residues. Germline V CDR1 and CDR2: LNHNV, YYDKDF (reference sequence). The V and J ends lost 2 bases and 0 bases respectively, with 11 bases between them. DNA for the CDR3: TGTGCCACCAGCAGACCCTATGGGTCCTCCTACGAGCAGTACTTC. Its translation: CATSRPYGSSYEQYF.

This chain links TRBV9 with TRBJ1-3, with 9 bases matching TRBD1. Trimming cost V 4 bases and J 8 bases; bases outside gene matches: 10. Per germline, CDR1 SGDLS and CDR2 YYNGEE. This CDR3 region has 15 residues. The CDR3 coding sequence is TGTGCCAGCAGCCCAGCCGGGACAGGGACGTACACCATATATTTT. Its protein product is CASSPAGTGTYTIYF.

The rearrangement links TRBV5-3 to TRBJ2-3, with 9 positions matching TRBD2. TRBV5-3 is marked as an open reading frame, function uncertain. The CDR3 runs to 18 residues. V trimming: 1 base; J trimming: 0 bases; junction bases outside the gene matches: 9. The CDR3 spells CARSLPLGLATSTDTQYF. DNA of the CDR3: TGTGCCAGAAGCTTGCCCCTCGGACTAGCGACTAGCACAGATACGCAGTATTTT.